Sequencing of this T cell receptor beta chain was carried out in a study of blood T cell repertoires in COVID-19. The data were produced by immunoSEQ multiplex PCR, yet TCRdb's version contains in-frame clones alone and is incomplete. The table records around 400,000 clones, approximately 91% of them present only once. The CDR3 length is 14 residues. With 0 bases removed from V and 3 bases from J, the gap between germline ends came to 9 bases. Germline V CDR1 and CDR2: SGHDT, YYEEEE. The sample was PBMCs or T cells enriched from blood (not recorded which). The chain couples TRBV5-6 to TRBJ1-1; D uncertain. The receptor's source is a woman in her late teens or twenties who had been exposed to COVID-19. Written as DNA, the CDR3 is TGTGCCAGCAGCTTGGCCGGGGTGGACACTGAAGCTTTCTTT. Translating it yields CASSLAGVDTEAFF.